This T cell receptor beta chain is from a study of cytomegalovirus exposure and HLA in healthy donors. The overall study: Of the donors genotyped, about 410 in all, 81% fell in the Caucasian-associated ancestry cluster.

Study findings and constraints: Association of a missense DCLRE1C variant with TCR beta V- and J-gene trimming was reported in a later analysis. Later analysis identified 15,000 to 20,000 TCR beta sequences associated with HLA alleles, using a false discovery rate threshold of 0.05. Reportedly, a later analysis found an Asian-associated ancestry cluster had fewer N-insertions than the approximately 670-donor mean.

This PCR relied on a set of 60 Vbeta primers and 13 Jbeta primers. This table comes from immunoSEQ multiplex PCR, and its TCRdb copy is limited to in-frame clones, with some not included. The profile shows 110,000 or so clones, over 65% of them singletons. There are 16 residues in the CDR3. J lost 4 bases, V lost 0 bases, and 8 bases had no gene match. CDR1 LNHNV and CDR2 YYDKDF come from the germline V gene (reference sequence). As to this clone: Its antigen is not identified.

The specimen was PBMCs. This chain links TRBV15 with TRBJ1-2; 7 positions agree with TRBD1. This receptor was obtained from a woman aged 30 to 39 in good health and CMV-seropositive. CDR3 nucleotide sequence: TGTGCCACCAGCAGAGATAGAGGGGGCGTCCTCTATGGCTACACCTTC. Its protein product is CATSRDRGGVLYGYTF.